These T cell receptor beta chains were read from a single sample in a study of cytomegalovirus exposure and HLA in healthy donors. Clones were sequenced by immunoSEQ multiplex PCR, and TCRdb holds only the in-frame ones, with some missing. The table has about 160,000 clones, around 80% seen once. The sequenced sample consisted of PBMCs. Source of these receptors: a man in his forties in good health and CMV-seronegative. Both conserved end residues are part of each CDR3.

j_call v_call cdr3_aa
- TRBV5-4 CASRQTGGEQYF
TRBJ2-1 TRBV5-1 CASTPGGSGFNEQFF
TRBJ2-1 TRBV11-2 CASSLGGTTNEQFF
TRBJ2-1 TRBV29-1 CSVGGGRESINEQFF
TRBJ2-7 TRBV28 CASSFRDRSYEQYF
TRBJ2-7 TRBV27 CASSTGEHSYEQYF
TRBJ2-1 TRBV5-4 CASSSQVRSYNEQFF
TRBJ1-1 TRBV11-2 CASTWGTSTEAFF
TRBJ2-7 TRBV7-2 CASSSRGGISYEQYF
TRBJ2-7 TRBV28 CASTSGGYEQYF
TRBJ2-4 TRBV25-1 CASSGLQGSSKNIQYF
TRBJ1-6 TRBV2 CASSEQLVMSYNSPLHF
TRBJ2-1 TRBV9 CASRRTSGSRDEQFF
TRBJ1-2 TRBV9 CASSLDSNYGYTF
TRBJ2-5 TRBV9 CASSASQGGRQETQYF
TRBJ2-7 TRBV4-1 CASSQDNGPGYEQYF
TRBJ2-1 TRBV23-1 CASSWGEGLNNEQFF
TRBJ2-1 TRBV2 CASRDHIGTSGEQFF
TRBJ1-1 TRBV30 CAWSGHSNTEAFF
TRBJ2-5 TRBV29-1 CSVEDLEGRTGETQYF
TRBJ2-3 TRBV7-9 CASSPLRSGLTDTQYF
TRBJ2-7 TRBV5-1 CASSSTGISYEQYF
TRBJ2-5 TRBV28 CASESGGQETQYF
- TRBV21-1 CASSKLPGYEQYF
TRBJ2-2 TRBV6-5 CASRGLTPGELFF
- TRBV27 CASSLGRATYEQYF
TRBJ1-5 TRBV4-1 CASSQEGQGIGPQHF
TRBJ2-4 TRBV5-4 CASSSGQGRSSQYF
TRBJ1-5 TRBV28 CASMATRTGPHQPQHF
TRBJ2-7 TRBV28 CATTRGASGAYEQYF
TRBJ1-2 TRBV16 CASSQGRVEYGYTF
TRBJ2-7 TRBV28 CASSLPGSTYEQYF
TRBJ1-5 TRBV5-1 CASSRGSNQPQHF
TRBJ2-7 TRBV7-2 CASRGSGRGEQYF
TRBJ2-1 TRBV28 CASRQSLAGTREQFF
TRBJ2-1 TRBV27 CASRLAGFGNEQFF
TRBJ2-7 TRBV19 CASSIEATGTYEQYF
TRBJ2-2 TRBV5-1 CASSPSRDRGTGELFF
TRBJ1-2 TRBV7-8 CASSLGGDRAYNTF
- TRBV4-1 CASSPRAGVGEQYF
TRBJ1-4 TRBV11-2 CASSGDLNEKLFF
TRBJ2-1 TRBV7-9 CSSSLLGSRISSYNEQFF
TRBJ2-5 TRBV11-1 CASSGETQYF
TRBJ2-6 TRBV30 CALDRRANGLTF
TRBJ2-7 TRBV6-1 CASRAGTSLFYEQYF